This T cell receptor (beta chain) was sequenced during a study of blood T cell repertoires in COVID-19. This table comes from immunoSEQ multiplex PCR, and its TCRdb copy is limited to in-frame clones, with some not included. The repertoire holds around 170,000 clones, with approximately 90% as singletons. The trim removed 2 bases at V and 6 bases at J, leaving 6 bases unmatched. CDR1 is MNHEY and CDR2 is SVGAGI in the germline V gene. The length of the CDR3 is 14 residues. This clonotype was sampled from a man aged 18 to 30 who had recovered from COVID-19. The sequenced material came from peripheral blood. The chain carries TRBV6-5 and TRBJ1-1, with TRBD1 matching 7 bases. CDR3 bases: TGTGCCAGCAGTTACGGAGGGGGCCTTGCTGAAGCTTTCTTT. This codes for CASSYGGGLAEAFF.